This TCR beta chain was documented in a study of blood T cells in healthy people across ages. Study results and limitations: Per-million-T-cell TCR beta diversity fell roughly linearly with age.

A word on this clonotype: Its target is not known.

Combining a sample-barcoded 5' primer with a J-beta primer mix, a second PCR ran for 7 to 11 cycles. MiXCR, run by TCRdb on the 5' RACE reads, gives a single entry per CDR3 protein. The sample records about 1.6 million distinct CDR3 sequences, almost 35% being singletons. The CDR3 length is 13 residues. Germline V CDR1 and CDR2: MNHNY, SVGAGI (reference sequence). V was clipped by 5 bases and J by 5 bases, with 10 bases between them. The chain carries TRBV6-6 and TRBJ1-5; TRBD1 might be the D (5 bases). This clonotype was sampled from a woman in her thirties in good health. Material: blood. CDR3 nucleotide sequence: TGTGCCAGCAGTAGGGACGTGTATCAGCCCCAGCATTTT. It encodes CASSRDVYQPQHF.